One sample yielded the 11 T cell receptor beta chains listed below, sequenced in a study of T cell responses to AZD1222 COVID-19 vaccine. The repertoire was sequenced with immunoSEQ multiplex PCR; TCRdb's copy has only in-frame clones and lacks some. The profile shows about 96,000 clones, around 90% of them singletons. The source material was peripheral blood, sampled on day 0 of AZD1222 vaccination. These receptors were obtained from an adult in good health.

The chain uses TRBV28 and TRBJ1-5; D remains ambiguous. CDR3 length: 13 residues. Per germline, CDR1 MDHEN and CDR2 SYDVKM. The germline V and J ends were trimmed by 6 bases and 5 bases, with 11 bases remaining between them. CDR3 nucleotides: TGTGCCAGCAGGAGGGAGGGCGATCAGCCCCAGCATTTT. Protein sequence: CASRREGDQPQHF.

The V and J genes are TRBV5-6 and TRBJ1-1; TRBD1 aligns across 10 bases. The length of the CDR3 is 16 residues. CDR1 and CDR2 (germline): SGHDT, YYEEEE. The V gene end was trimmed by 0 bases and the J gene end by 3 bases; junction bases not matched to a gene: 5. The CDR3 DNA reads TGTGCCAGCAGCTTGGGGGACAGGGGTGAGTACACTGAAGCTTTCTTT. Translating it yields CASSLGDRGEYTEAFF.

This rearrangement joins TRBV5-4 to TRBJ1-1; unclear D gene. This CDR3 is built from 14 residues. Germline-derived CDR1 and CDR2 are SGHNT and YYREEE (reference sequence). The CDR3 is CSQQEQPTDMEAFF. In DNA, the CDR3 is TGTTCCCAGCAGGAGCAGCCCACTGATATGGAAGCTTTCTTT.

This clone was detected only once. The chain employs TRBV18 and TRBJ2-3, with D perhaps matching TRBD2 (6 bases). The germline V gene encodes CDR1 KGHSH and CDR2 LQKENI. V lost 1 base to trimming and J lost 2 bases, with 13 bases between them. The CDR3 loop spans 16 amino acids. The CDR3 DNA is TGTGCCAGCTCACCACTCGGGGGAGGCCACACAGATACGCAGTATTTT. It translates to CASSPLGGGHTDTQYF. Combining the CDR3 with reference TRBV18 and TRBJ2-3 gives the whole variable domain NAGVMQNPRHLVRRRGQEARLRCSPMKGHSHVYWYRQLPEEGLKFMVYLQKENIIDESGMPKERFSAEFPKEGPSILRIQQVVRGDSAAYFCASSPLGGGHTDTQYFGPGTRLTVL.

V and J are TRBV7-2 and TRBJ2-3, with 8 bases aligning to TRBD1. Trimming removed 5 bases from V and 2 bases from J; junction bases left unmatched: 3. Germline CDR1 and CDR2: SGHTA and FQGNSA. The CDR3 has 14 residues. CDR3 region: CASSRGQVTDTQYF. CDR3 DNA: TGTGCCAGCAGCAGGGGACAGGTCACAGATACGCAGTATTTT.

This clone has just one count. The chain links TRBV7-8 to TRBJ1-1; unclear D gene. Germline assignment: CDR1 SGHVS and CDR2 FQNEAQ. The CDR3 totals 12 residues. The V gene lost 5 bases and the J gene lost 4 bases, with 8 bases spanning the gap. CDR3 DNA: TGTGCCAGCAGCCGGGTCGGCACTGAAGCTTTCTTT. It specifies CASSRVGTEAFF.

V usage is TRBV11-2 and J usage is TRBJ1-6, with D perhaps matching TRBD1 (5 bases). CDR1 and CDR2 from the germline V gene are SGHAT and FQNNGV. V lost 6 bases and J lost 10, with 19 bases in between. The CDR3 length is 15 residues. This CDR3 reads CASSSVQGIGSPLHF. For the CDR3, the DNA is TGTGCCAGCAGTTCAGTCCAGGGAATAGGGTCACCCCTCCACTTT.

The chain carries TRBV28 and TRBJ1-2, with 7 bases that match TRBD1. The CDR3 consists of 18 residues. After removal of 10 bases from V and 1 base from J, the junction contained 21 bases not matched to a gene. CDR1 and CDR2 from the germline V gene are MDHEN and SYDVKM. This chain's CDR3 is CATLNLRVRQGRNYGYTF. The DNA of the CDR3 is TGTGCCACCCTGAACCTGAGGGTCCGACAGGGCCGTAACTATGGCTACACCTTC.

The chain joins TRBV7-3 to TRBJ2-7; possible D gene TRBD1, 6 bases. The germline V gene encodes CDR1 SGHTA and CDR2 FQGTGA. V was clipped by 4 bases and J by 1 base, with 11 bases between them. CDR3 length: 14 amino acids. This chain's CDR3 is CASSSTGQSYEQYF. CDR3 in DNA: TGTGCCAGCAGCTCGACCGGACAGTCCTACGAGCAGTACTTC.

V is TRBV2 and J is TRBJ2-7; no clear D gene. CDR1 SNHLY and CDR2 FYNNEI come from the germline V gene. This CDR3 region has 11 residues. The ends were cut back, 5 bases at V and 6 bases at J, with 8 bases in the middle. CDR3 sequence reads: CASSPRFEQYF. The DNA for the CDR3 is TGTGCCAGCAGTCCCCGCTTCGAGCAGTACTTC.

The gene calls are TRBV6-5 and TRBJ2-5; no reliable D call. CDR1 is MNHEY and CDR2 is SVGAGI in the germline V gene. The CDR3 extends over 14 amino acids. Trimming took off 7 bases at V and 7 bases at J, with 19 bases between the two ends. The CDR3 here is CASTKGGSWGTQYF. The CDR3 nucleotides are TGTGCCAGCACTAAAGGTGGATCCTGGGGGACCCAGTACTTC.